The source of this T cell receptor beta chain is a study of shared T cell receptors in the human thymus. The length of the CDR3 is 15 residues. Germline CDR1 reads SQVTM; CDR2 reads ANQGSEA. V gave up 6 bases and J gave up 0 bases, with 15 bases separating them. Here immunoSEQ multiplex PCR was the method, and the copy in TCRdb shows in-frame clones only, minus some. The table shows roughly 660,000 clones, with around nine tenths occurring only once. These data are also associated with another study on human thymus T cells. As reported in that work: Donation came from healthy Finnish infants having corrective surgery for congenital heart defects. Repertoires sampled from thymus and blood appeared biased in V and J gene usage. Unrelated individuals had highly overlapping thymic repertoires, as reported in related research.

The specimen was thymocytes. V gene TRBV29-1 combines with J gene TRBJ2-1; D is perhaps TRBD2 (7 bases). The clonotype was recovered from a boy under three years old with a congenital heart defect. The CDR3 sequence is CSVDRGAHSYNEQFF. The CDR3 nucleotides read TGCAGCGTGGATCGGGGGGCCCACTCCTACAATGAGCAGTTCTTC.